This TCR beta chain was retrieved from a study of blood T cell repertoires in COVID-19. Assignments of participants to cohorts depended upon their own reported clinical history. V was cut by 2 bases and J by 8 bases, with 15 bases left in between. The CDR3 extends over 14 amino acids. The germline V gene encodes CDR1 MNHEY and CDR2 SMNVEV (reference sequence). Sequenced by immunoSEQ multiplex PCR; TCRdb stores in-frame clones only, minus some. Seen here are 160,000 or so clones, approximately 88% observed once, and the top ten hold 6.6%. The sample was PBMCs or T cells enriched from blood (not recorded which). This TCR came from a woman aged 45-65 years who had recovered from COVID-19. The chain recombines TRBV27 with TRBJ1-2, with a weak D call TRBD1 (6 bases). CDR3 DNA: TGTGCCAGCAGTTTAAACGGTAGGGGGGGAGGCTACACCTTC. The encoded protein is CASSLNGRGGGYTF.